What follows are 6 T cell receptor beta chains derived from one specimen sequenced in a study of blood T cell repertoires in COVID-19. TCRdb keeps only in-frame clones here, not all; method: immunoSEQ multiplex PCR. The sample has 150,000 to 180,000 clones; around 87% are singletons. The sample was peripheral blood. The source of these receptors is a woman in her thirties or forties with acute or convalescent COVID-19.

The chain joins TRBV27 to TRBJ2-1; 10 nucleotides agree with TRBD1. The V and J ends lost 0 bases and 14 bases, in that order; junction bases with no gene match: 7. Germline assignment: CDR1 MNHEY and CDR2 SMNVEV (reference sequence). The CDR3 spans 14 residues. CDR3 sequence: CASSLSYRGTGEFF. CDR3 nucleotides: TGTGCCAGCAGTTTATCCTACCGAGGGACAGGGGAGTTCTTC.

The chain links TRBV5-6 to TRBJ2-1; 9 bases fit TRBD1. This CDR3 is built from 13 residues. V trimming: 4 bases; J trimming: 9 bases; junction bases outside the gene matches: 5. Germline values: CDR1 SGHDT, CDR2 YYEEEE. CDR3 sequence: CASSTGQGGEQFF. The CDR3 DNA reads TGTGCCAGCAGCACGGGACAGGGTGGTGAGCAGTTCTTC. Combining the CDR3 with reference TRBV5-6 and TRBJ2-1 gives the whole variable domain DAGVTQSPTHLIKTRGQQVTLRCSPKSGHDTVSWYQQALGQGPQFIFQYYEEEERQRGNFPDRFSGHQFPNYSSELNVNALLLGDSALYLCASSTGQGGEQFFGPGTRLTVL.

The chain joins TRBV30 to TRBJ1-5; D may be TRBD1 (6 bases). V was clipped by 3 bases and J by 4 bases, with 10 bases between them. The CDR3 is 13 amino acids. CDR1 and CDR2 from the germline V gene are GTSNPN and SVGIG (reference sequence). CDR3 sequence: CAWSTQGNQPQHF. In nucleotides, the CDR3 is TGTGCCTGGAGCACTCAGGGGAATCAGCCCCAGCATTTT. Full variable domain (remainder filled in from reference TRBV30 and TRBJ1-5): SQTIHQWPATLVQPVGSPLSLECTVEGTSNPNLYWYRQAAGRGLQLLFYSVGIGQISSEVPQNLSASRPQDRQFILSSKKLLLSDSGFYLCAWSTQGNQPQHFGDGTRLSIL.

The V and J genes are TRBV19 and TRBJ2-2; a weak D match, TRBD1 (6 bases). This CDR3 is 14 amino acids long. Between the trimmed V and J ends, which lost 9 bases and 3 bases, there was a span of 14 bases. The germline V gene encodes CDR1 LNHDA and CDR2 SQIVND (reference sequence). The CDR3 protein is CASQLQGDTGELFF. The DNA for the CDR3 is TGTGCCAGCCAGTTACAGGGAGACACCGGGGAGCTGTTTTTT. Full variable domain (rest looked up from reference TRBV19 and TRBJ2-2): DGGITQSPKYLFRKEGQNVTLSCEQNLNHDAMYWYRQDPGQGLRLIYYSQIVNDFQKGDIAEGYSVSREKKESFPLTVTSAQKNPTAFYLCASQLQGDTGELFFGEGSRLTVL.

The V gene is TRBV6-1, the J gene TRBJ2-3; D uncertain. The CDR3 consists of 12 residues. The germline gives CDR1 MNHNS, CDR2 SASEGT. Trimming took off 2 bases at V and 6 bases at J, with 6 bases between the two ends. The CDR3 nucleotides are TGTGCCAGCAGTGAAATCAGGGATACGCAGTATTTT. Translation gives CASSEIRDTQYF.

This chain joins TRBV14 and TRBJ2-2; TRBD2 agrees at 7 bases. V lost 4 bases to trimming and J lost 0 bases; unmatched junction nucleotides: 5. The CDR3 runs 16 residues. The germline V gene encodes CDR1 SGHDN and CDR2 FVKESK. The CDR3 DNA reads TGTGCCAGCAGCCTTTACGGGGGGACGAACACCGGGGAGCTGTTTTTT. Translated, it gives CASSLYGGTNTGELFF.